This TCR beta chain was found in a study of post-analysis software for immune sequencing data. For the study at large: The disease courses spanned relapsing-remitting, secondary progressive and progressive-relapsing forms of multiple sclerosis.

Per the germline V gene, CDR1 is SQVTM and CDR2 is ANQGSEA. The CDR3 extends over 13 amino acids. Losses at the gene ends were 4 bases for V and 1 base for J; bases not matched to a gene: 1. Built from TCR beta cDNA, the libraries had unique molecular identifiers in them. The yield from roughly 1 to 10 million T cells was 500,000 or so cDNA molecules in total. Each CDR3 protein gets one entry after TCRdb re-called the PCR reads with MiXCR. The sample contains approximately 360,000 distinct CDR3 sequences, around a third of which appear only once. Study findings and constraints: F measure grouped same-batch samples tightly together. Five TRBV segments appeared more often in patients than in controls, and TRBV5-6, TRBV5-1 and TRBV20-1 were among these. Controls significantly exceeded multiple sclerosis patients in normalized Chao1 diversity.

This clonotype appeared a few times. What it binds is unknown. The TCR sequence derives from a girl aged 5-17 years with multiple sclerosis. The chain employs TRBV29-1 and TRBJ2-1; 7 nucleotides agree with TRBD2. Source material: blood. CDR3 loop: CSVGTRSYNEQFF. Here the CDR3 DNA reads TGCAGCGTTGGGACTAGATCCTACAATGAGCAGTTCTTC.